This TCR beta chain is drawn from a study of post-analysis software for immune sequencing data. The study, taken as a whole, reports: Patients had higher frequencies than controls of about five TRBV segments, including TRBV5-6, TRBV5-1 and TRBV20-1. Strong co-clustering by F measure linked samples that shared a preparation batch. Normalized Chao1 diversity was significantly reduced in patients versus controls.

In the case of this clonotype: Its target is not known.

V was cut by 0 bases and J by 6 bases, with 21 bases left in between. The V gene's germline CDR1 is SGHRS and CDR2 YFSETQ. This CDR3 region has 17 residues. cDNA libraries for TCR beta contained unique molecular identifiers. The T cell input of roughly 0.9 to 10 million gave approximately 460,000 cDNA molecules. From the PCR reads, TCRdb called clonotypes with MiXCR, one entry per CDR3 protein. The sample includes about 540,000 distinct CDR3 sequences, 34% of them seen just once. The sequence was obtained from a girl younger than 18 with multiple sclerosis. Sequencing was carried out using blood. The chain has TRBV5-1 and TRBJ2-5; D is possibly TRBD1 or TRBD2 (6 bases each). The CDR3, as DNA: TGCGCCAGCAGCTTGGAACCCGGGGGCCTCTACGGGCAGACCCAGTACTTC. Encoded protein: CASSLEPGGLYGQTQYF.